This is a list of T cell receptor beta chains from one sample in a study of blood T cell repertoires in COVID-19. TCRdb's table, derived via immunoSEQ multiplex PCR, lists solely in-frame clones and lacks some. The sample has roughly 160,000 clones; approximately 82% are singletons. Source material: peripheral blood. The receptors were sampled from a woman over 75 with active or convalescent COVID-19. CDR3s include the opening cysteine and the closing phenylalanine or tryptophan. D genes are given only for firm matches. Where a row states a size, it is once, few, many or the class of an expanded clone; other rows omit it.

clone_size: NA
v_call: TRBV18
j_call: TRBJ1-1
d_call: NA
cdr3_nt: TGTGCCAGCTCTAACAGGGAGGGAACTGAAGCTTTCTTT
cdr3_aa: CASSNREGTEAFF

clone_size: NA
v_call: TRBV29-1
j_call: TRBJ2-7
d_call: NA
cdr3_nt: TGCAGCGGCGTGACAGGAAACTACGAGCAGTACTTC
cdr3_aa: CSGVTGNYEQYF

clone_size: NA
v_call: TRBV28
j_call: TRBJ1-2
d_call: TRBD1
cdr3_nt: TGTGCCACACAGGGACAGGGAACCCGAAGAAGCGGCTACACCTTC
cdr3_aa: CATQGQGTRRSGYTF

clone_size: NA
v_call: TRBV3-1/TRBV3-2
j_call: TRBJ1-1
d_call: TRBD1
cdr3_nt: TGTGCCAGCAGCCCTGCGGACAGGGGAGTTTTTGCTGAAGCTTTCTTT
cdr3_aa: CASSPADRGVFAEAFF

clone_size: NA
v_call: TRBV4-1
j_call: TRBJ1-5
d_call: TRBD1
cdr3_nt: TGCGCCAGCAGCCCTCGTTCAGGGGGCTCGATCGGACAGCCCCAGCATTTT
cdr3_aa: CASSPRSGGSIGQPQHF

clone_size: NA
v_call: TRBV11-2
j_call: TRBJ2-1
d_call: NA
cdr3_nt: TGTGCCAGCAGCTTAGTACTACATTATGAGCAGTTCTTC
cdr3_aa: CASSLVLHYEQFF

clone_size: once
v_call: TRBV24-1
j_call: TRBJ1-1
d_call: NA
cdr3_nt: TGTGCCACCAGTGATTTGCGAGGTTGGGCTTTCTTT
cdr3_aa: CATSDLRGWAFF

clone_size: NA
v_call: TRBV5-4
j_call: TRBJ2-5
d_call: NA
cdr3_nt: TGTGCCAGCAGCCCGGGGGACAGCCAAGAGACCCAGTACTTC
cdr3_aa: CASSPGDSQETQYF

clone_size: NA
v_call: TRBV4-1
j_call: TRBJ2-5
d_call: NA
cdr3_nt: TGCGCCAGCAGCCAAGATCGGGAGACAGGGTGGCAAGAGACCCAGTACTTC
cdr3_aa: CASSQDRETGWQETQYF

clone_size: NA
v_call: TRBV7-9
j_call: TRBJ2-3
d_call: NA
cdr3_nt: TGTGCCAGCAGTCCCGTGGGCAGGGTCACAGATACGCAGTATTTT
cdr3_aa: CASSPVGRVTDTQYF

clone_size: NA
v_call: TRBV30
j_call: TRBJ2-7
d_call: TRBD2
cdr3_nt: TGTGCCTGGAGTGTGGGTGCTAGCGGGAGAGTTGAGCAGTACTTC
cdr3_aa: CAWSVGASGRVEQYF

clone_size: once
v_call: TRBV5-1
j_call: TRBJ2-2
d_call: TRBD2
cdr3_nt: TGCGCCAGCAGCCAGCGGGAGCGGGGGACCGGGGAGCTGTTTTTT
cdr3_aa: CASSQRERGTGELFF

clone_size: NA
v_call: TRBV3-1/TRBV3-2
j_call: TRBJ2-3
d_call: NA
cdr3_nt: TGTGCCAGCAGCGAGCATCCTACCGGGACTGCAAACAGCATCACAGATACGCAGTATTTT
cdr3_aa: CASSEHPTGTANSITDTQYF

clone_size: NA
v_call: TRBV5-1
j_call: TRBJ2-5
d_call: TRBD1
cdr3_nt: TGCGCCAGCAGCTTGGAACAGGGGGCATGGGAGACCCAGTACTTC
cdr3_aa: CASSLEQGAWETQYF